Below are 5 T cell receptor beta chains sequenced from a single sample in a study of graft-versus-host responses after intestinal transplantation. The table came from immunoSEQ multiplex PCR; TCRdb's copy has only in-frame clones and leaves some out. The repertoire holds approximately 130,000 clones, with just over 90% as singletons. These receptors' targets are unknown. The source was unstimulated CD4+ T cells sorted from spleen or lymph node cells, collected before intestinal transplant. These receptors were taken from a human donor who received an intestinal transplant.

This clone was found once. The genes are TRBV15 and TRBJ1-2; possible D gene TRBD1, 6 bases. CDR1 and CDR2 from the germline V gene are LNHNV and YYDKDF (reference sequence). The CDR3 has 18 residues. The V gene lost 3 bases and the J gene lost 1 base, with 21 bases spanning the gap. CDR3 protein: CATSRTGLSLRGNYGYTF. The CDR3, as DNA: TGTGCCACCAGCAGGACAGGTTTGAGTTTGAGGGGTAACTATGGCTACACCTTC. Based on the CDR3 plus reference TRBV15 and TRBJ1-2, the full variable domain is DAMVIQNPRYQVTQFGKPVTLSCSQTLNHNVMYWYQQKSSQAPKLLFHYYDKDFNNEADTPDNFQSRRPNTSFCFLDIRSPGLGDTAMYLCATSRTGLSLRGNYGYTFGSGTRLTVV.

The J gene is TRBJ2-1, the V gene TRBV5-4, with a tentative D call TRBD1 (6 bases). This CDR3 contains 17 residues. V lost 0 bases and J lost 5, with 18 bases in between. Germline V gene lookup returns CDR1 SGHNT and CDR2 YYREEE (reference sequence). CDR3 region: CASSLARGSDKDNEQFF. CDR3 nucleotides: TGTGCCAGCAGCTTGGCCAGGGGTAGCGATAAGGACAATGAGCAGTTCTTC.

This chain joins TRBV5-4 and TRBJ2-5; 9 bases fit TRBD1. Looked up from germline, CDR1 is SGHNT and CDR2 is YYREEE (reference sequence). CDR3 length equals 18 residues. The V gene end was trimmed by 1 base and the J gene end by 4 bases; junction bases not matched to a gene: 14. CDR3 nucleotides: TGTGCCAGCAGCTTGAAAGGACAGGGGACCCTTAGAGGAGAGACCCAGTACTTC. It specifies CASSLKGQGTLRGETQYF.

The J gene is TRBJ1-1, the V gene TRBV18; possible D gene TRBD1, 6 bases. Trimming left V 3 bases short and J 1 base short, with 9 bases between. Germline CDR1 and CDR2: KGHSH and LQKENI. CDR3 length: 14 residues. In DNA, the CDR3 is TGTGCCAGCTCACCGACGACAGGGAACACTGAAGCTTTCTTT. It encodes CASSPTTGNTEAFF.

There are a few counts of this clone. The V gene is TRBV7-9, the J gene TRBJ1-6; 8 nucleotides match TRBD1. J gave up 8 bases and V 0 bases, and 6 bases lay outside the gene matches. The germline V gene encodes CDR1 SEHNR and CDR2 FQNEAQ (reference sequence). The CDR3 totals 16 residues. In DNA, the CDR3 is TGTGCCAGCAGCTTAGCCGAACAGGACAGGGATTCACCCCTCCACTTT. It yields the protein CASSLAEQDRDSPLHF.